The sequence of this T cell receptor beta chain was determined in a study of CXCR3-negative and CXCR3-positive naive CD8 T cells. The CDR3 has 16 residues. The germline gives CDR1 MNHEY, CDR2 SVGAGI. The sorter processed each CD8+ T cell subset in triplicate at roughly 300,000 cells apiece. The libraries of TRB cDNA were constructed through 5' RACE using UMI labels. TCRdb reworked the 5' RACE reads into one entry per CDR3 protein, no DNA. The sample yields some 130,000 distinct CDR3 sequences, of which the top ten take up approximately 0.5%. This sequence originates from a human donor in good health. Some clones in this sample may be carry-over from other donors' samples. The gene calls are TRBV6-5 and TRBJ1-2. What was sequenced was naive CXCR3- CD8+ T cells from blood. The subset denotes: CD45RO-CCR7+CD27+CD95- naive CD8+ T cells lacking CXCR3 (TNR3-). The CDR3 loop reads CASSFTGPLPRDGYTF.